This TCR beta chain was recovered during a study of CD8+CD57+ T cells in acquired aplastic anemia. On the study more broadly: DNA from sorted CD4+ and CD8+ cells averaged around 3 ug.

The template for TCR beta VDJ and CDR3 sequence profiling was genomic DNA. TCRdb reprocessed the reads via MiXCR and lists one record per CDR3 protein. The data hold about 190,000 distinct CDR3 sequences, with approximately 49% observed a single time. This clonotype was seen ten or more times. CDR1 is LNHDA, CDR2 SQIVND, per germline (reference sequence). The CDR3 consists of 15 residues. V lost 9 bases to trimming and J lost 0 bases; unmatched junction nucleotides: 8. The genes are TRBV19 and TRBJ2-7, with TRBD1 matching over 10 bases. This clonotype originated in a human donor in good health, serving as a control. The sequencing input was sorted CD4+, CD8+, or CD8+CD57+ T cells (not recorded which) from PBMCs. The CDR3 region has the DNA TGTGCCAGCAGCCCCGGGACAGGGGTCTCCTACGAGCAGTACTTC. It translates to CASSPGTGVSYEQYF.